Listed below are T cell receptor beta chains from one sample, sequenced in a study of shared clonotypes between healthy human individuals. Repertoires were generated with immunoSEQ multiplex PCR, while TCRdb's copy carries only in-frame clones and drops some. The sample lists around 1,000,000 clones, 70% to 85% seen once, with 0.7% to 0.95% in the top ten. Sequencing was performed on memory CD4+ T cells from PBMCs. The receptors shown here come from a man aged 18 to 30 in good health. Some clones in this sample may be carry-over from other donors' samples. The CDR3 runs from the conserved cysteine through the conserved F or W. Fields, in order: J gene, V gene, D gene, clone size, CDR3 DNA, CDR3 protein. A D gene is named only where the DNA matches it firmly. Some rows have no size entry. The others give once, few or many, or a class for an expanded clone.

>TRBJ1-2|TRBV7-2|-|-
TGTGCCAGCAGCCAATCCCGACAATCTACTAACTATGGCTACACCTTC
CASSQSRQSTNYGYTF
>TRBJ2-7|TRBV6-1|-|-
TGTGCCAGCAGTGCAAACTACGAGCAGTACTTC
CASSANYEQYF
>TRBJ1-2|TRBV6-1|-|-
TGTGCCAGCAGTGAGACTGGCTACACCTTC
CASSETGYTF
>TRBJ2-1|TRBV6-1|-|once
TGTGCCAGCAGTGAACGGGACGGGTTCTACAATGAGCAGTTCTTC
CASSERDGFYNEQFF
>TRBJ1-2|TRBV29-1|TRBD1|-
TGCAGCGCCGCCTCGGAGGTTGGGACAGGGAGAAACTATGGCTACACCTTC
CSAASEVGTGRNYGYTF
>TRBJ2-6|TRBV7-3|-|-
TGTGCCAGCAGCTTAATTGCCGTCGGACTCTCTGGGGCCAACGTCCTGACTTTC
CASSLIAVGLSGANVLTF
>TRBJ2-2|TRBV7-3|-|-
TGTGCCAGCAGCTTAGGGCTTAACACCGGGGAGCTGTTTTTT
CASSLGLNTGELFF
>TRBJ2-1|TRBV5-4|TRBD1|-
TGTGCCAGCAGCCTTGACAGGGGGGATTACAATGAGCAGTTCTTC
CASSLDRGDYNEQFF
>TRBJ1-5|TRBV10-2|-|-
TGCGCCAGCAGACAGGGAGAGGGGATTCAGCCCCAGCATTTT
CASRQGEGIQPQHF
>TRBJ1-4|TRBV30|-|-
TGTGCCTGGAGCGGCAGGGAGAACGAAAAACTGTTTTTT
CAWSGRENEKLFF
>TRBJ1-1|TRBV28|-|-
TGTGCCAGCGGTGTCCCAGGGCAAACTGAAGCTTTCTTT
CASGVPGQTEAFF
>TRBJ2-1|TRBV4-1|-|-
TGCGCCAGCAGCGTCGGTTGGGATGAGCAGTTCTTC
CASSVGWDEQFF
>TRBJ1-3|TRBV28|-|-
TGTGCCAGCGGGAACTACTCCTCTGGAAACACCATATATTTT
CASGNYSSGNTIYF
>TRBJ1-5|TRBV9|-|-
TGTGCCAGCAGCGCGGGCGGGGGTCCCTCGGAGCCCCAGCATTTT
CASSAGGGPSEPQHF
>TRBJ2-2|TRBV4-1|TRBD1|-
TGCGCCAGCAGCCAACCCGACAGGGTAAACACCGGGGAGCTGTTTTTT
CASSQPDRVNTGELFF
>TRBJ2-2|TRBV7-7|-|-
TGTGCCAGCAGCCTAAGGGCGAACACCGGGGAGCTGTTTTTT
CASSLRANTGELFF
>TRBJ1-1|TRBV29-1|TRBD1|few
TGCAGCGCAAGACAGGGGGGGAACACTGAAGCTTTCTTT
CSARQGGNTEAFF
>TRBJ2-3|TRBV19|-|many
TGTGCCAGTAGTATATCAGGAGATACGCAGTATTTT
CASSISGDTQYF
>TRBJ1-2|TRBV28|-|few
TGTGCCAGCCAGACAGCGGATGGCTACACCTTC
CASQTADGYTF
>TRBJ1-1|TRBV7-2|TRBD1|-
TGTGCCAGCAGCTTAAGGGCGGACAGGGCGAACACTGAAGCTTTCTTT
CASSLRADRANTEAFF
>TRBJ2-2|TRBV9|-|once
TGTGCCAGCAGCGTAGAGCTAGCTATCGGGGAGCTGTTTTTT
CASSVELAIGELFF
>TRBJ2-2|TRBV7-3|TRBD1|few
TGTGCCAGCAGCCTCAGGGGGTACACCGGGGAGCTGTTTTTT
CASSLRGYTGELFF
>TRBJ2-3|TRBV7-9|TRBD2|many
TGTGCCAGCAGCTTAGATCGGGCGGGAGGACGGTATTTT
CASSLDRAGGRYF
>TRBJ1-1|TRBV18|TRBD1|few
TGTGCCAGCTCACTCGGACAGGGGAACACTGAAGCTTTCTTT
CASSLGQGNTEAFF
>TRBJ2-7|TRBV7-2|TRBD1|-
TGTGCCAGCAGCCTTACACAGGGGACCTACGAGCAGTACTTC
CASSLTQGTYEQYF
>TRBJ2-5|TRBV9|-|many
TGTGCCAGCACCAAGGGGGAGACCCAGTACTTC
CASTKGETQYF